This T cell receptor (beta chain) was sequenced during a study of T-cell memory formation after mild COVID-19. Study findings and constraints: The authors left the SARS-CoV-2 specificity of second-wave clones peaking on day 37 unconfirmed.

The CDR3 spans 10 amino acids, including both terminal residues. Constant-segment primers and 5'RACE yielded cDNA libraries for TCR alpha and TCR beta, each carrying sample barcodes and UMIs. MiXCR, applied by TCRdb to the 5' RACE reads, yields one record per CDR3 protein. The sample shows about 540,000 distinct CDR3 sequences, roughly 21% of them seen only once. This clonotype came up a few times. Its antigen remains unidentified. Without the conserved terminal phenylalanine or tryptophan, this CDR3 likely stems from a read error. The DNA is left out, because the CDR3 cannot be placed on it with certainty; the CDR3 is given as TCRdb lists it.

The V gene is TRBV21-1, the J gene TRBJ2-1. TRBV21-1 is a pseudogene. This receptor was taken from an adult woman who had mild COVID-19 (a few samples of this study predate the infection). Cell type and time point are not known. Sequencing was done on a sample of PBMCs or a T cell subset sorted from them (not recorded which). The CDR3 protein is CASSKALGYL.